The 15 T cell receptor beta chains below come from one sample, sequenced in a study of tumor and adjacent non-tumor tissue in lung cancer. The template was RNA from unsorted bulk tissue. Three rounds of nested PCR, following a modified ARM-PCR protocol, produced the TCRbeta library. TCRdb reprocessed the multiplex PCR reads via MiXCR and lists one record per CDR3 protein. Of some 90,000 distinct CDR3 sequences detected, around 65% appear once; the ten largest clones hold roughly 15%. The sequencing input was lung tumor tissue. The receptors were sampled from a man in his sixties or seventies with non-small cell lung cancer.

This clonotype was recorded at least ten times. The rearrangement joins TRBV28 to TRBJ2-7, with unresolved D. Trimming shortened V by 7 bases and J by 7 bases, and 11 bases separated the two germline ends. Germline V CDR1 and CDR2: MDHEN, SYDVKM. CDR3 size: 11 residues. The CDR3 bases are TGTGCCAGCACCTATCTGAGGGAGCAGTACTTC. Translating gives CASTYLREQYF.

A note on this clonotype: Relative to the germline gene, one junction end is altered; a read error may explain this. The V gene is TRBV5-4, the J gene TRBJ2-6; perhaps D is TRBD1 or TRBD2 (5 bases each). Germline values: CDR1 SGHNT, CDR2 YYREEE (reference sequence). This CDR3 is built from 14 residues. DNA for the CDR3: TGTGTCAGCAGCTGGGGTCCCGGGGCCAAGGTCCTGACTTTC. This translates into CVSSWGPGAKVLTF.

The chain is built from TRBV11-2 and TRBJ2-7; D remains unclear. Trimming shortened V by 5 bases and J by 1 base, and 12 bases separated the two germline ends. This CDR3 has 14 amino acids. The germline gives CDR1 SGHAT, CDR2 FQNNGV. CDR3 in DNA: TGTGCCAGCAGCCTAGGTCCATTATCCTACGAGCAGTACTTC. It codes for CASSLGPLSYEQYF.

Note on this clonotype: One junction end does not reproduce the germline sequence, and a read error may be involved. The gene calls are TRBV10-3 and TRBJ1-1; perhaps TRBD1 as D (5 bases). The CDR3 length is 14 residues. Germline CDR1 is ENHRY and CDR2 is SYGVKD. CDR3 sequence: CAIKGDGVNIEAFF. Here the CDR3 DNA reads TGTGCCATCAAAGGGGACGGCGTGAACATTGAAGCTTTCTTT.

This clonotype was seen at least ten times. The rearrangement links TRBV5-5 to TRBJ1-5; TRBD1 matches at 9 bases. Trimming removed 5 bases from V and 0 bases from J; junction bases left unmatched: 3. The CDR3 is 15 residues long. From germline, CDR1 is SGHKS and CDR2 YYEKEE (reference sequence). DNA for the CDR3: TGTGCCAGCAGGAGGACAGGGGCTAGCAATCAGCCCCAGCATTTT. Protein sequence: CASRRTGASNQPQHF.

This clonotype was counted many times. This chain joins TRBV12-3 or TRBV12-4 and TRBJ1-2; D might be TRBD1 (6 bases). Trimming took 6 bases from V and 3 from J, leaving 14 bases between them. The length of the CDR3 is 14 residues. CDR3 region: CASSLRGLDYGYTF. The CDR3 nucleotides read TGTGCCAGCAGCCTCAGGGGCCTGGACTATGGCTACACCTTC.

V gene TRBV6-1 combines with J gene TRBJ2-3; a weak D match, TRBD2 (6 bases). Germline CDR1 MNHNS, CDR2 SASEGT. V dropped 7 bases and J dropped 0 bases, with 14 bases sitting between them. The CDR3 sequence is 15 residues long. The CDR3 DNA sequence: TGTGCCAGCAATGTATCGGGAGAGAGCACAGATACGCAGTATTTT. Translation gives CASNVSGESTDTQYF.

This clonotype came up many times. J is TRBJ2-7 and V is TRBV29-1; possibly TRBD1 for D (7 bases). Trimming left V 6 bases short and J 0 bases short, with 15 bases between. Per the germline V gene, CDR1 is SQVTM and CDR2 is ANQGSEA. The CDR3 has 14 residues. As DNA, the CDR3 is TGCAGCGTCGCCGCGGGACAGAGCTCCTACGAGCAGTACTTC. Translating it yields CSVAAGQSSYEQYF.

The sample holds a few counts of this clonotype. A read error may be the cause here, since a much bigger clone is one base away. CDR3 amino acids: CASSLGQGALRNQPQHF. CDR3 sequence (DNA): TGTGCCAGCAGCTTGGGACAGGGGGCGCTACGCAATCAGCCCCAGCATTTT. The rearrangement joins TRBV5-6 to TRBJ1-5, with TRBD1 identical over 10 bases. Germline loops: CDR1 SGHDT, CDR2 YYEEEE. The ends lost 0 bases at V and 2 bases at J; junction bases unmatched: 5. The CDR3 runs 17 residues.

About this clonotype itself: The junction departs from germline at one end; a sequencing error may be responsible. The rearrangement joins TRBV5-1 to TRBJ2-3; D is possibly TRBD2 (6 bases). The CDR3 runs to 16 residues. Germline lookup yields CDR1 SGHRS and CDR2 YFSETQ. The CDR3 coding sequence is TGCGCCAGCAGCCCGCGTGGCGGGGAGACCACAGATACTCAGTATTTT. Its translation: CASSPRGGETTDTQYF.

This chain connects TRBV29-1 to TRBJ2-7; D is uncertain. Germline V lookup: CDR1 SQVTM, CDR2 ANQGSEA. The germline V and J ends were trimmed by 8 bases and 3 bases, with 32 bases remaining between them. The CDR3 loop spans 18 amino acids. The CDR3: CSMRLVGVQLSGRYEQYF. The DNA for the CDR3 is TGCAGCATGCGGCTAGTCGGAGTGCAACTATCGGGTCGCTACGAGCAGTACTTC.

This clonotype was counted at least ten times. CDR3 loop: CASTVGVLQAQETQYF. In nucleotides, the CDR3 is TGTGCCAGCACGGTGGGGGTGCTGCAGGCGCAAGAGACCCAGTACTTC. The chain employs TRBV6-2 or TRBV6-3 and TRBJ2-5, with D perhaps being TRBD1 or TRBD2 (5 bases each). The CDR3 runs 16 residues. Germline V gives CDR1 MNHEY, CDR2 SVGEGT. V shed 7 bases and J shed 2 bases, with 20 bases lying between them.

This clonotype was found many times. The chain links TRBV12-3 or TRBV12-4 to TRBJ2-1; a possible D gene is TRBD1 (5 bases). Trimming cost V 3 bases and J 0 bases, with 9 bases left between them. The CDR3 extends over 15 amino acids. The CDR3 bases are TGTGCCAGCAGTTTTGACAGCCGCTCCTACAATGAGCAGTTCTTC. Translation gives CASSFDSRSYNEQFF.

V usage is TRBV5-6 and J usage is TRBJ2-3; a weak D match, TRBD2 (6 bases). The CDR3 totals 15 residues. Germline lookup yields CDR1 SGHDT and CDR2 YYEEEE. The CDR3 loop is CASGGNRGGTDTQYF. The CDR3 DNA follows: TGTGCTAGCGGCGGAAACCGCGGGGGCACAGATACGCAGTATTTT.

Details on this clonotype: This may arise from a read error, as a much more abundant clone is one base away. The chain links TRBV20-1 to TRBJ1-1; D is possibly TRBD1 (5 bases). Trimming shortened V by 6 bases and J by 0 bases, and 14 bases separated the two germline ends. The length of the CDR3 is 14 residues. Germline values: CDR1 DFQATT, CDR2 SNEGSKA (reference sequence). CDR3: CSAEGSGMNTEAFF. In DNA form, the CDR3 reads TGCAGTGCCGAGGGGTCCGGAATGAACACTGAAGCTTTCTTT.